Listed below are T cell receptor beta chains from one sample, sequenced in a study of vaccination and CD4 T cells after COVID-19. These receptors' targets are unknown. In TCRdb, the PCR reads were re-called with MiXCR into one record per CDR3 protein. The sample lists about 20,000 distinct CDR3 sequences, about half occurring once. The input for sequencing was CD4+ T cells from blood, cultured in vitro, taken before SARS-CoV-2 vaccination. The receptors were gathered from a human donor who had recovered from COVID-19. Both conserved end residues are part of each CDR3. D genes are given only for firm matches. Rows give clone size only sometimes, using once, few, many, or a class for an expanded clone.

TRBJ1-6	TRBV20-1	few	.	CSARPRTERPLHF	TGCAGTGCTAGACCCCGGACAGAGAGACCCCTCCACTTT
TRBJ1-5	TRBV20-1	.	TRBD1	CSVGTANQPQHF	TGCAGCGTCGGGACAGCCAATCAGCCCCAGCATTTT
TRBJ1-1	TRBV30	few	TRBD1	CAWSASRDRRTEAFF	TGTGCCTGGAGTGCTTCTCGGGACAGGAGGACTGAAGCTTTCTTT
TRBJ1-6	TRBV5-4	few	.	CASSREGGAPLHF	TGTGCCAGCAGTAGGGAGGGTGGGGCACCCCTCCACTTT
TRBJ1-4	TRBV20-1	.	.	CSARGPLEKLFF	TGCAGTGCACGCGGACCTCTTGAAAAACTGTTTTTT
TRBJ1-1	TRBV2	.	.	CASSEADRGSNTEAFF	TGTGCCAGCAGTGAGGCAGATAGGGGGAGTAACACTGAAGCTTTCTTT
TRBJ2-7	TRBV7-9	.	TRBD2	CASSEGLPTYEQYF	TGTGCCAGCAGCGAGGGACTACCGACCTACGAGCAGTACTTC
TRBJ1-6	TRBV28	.	.	CASSIEQGGNSPLHF	TGTGCCAGCAGTATAGAACAGGGTGGTAATTCACCCCTCCACTTT
TRBJ2-3	TRBV28	.	.	CASSQIAGAADTQYF	TGTGCCAGCAGCCAAATCGCGGGGGCCGCAGATACGCAGTATTTT
TRBJ2-7	TRBV20-1	.	.	CSASRDRGEQYF	TGCAGTGCTAGTCGAGATCGGGGCGAGCAGTACTTC
TRBJ1-5	TRBV28	.	TRBD1	CASSTGGSSQPQHF	TGTGCCAGCAGCACAGGGGGCTCAAGTCAGCCCCAGCATTTT
TRBJ2-7	TRBV11-3	.	.	CASSLGVGEQYF	TGTGCCAGCAGCTTAGGAGTGGGGGAGCAGTACTTC
TRBJ2-1	TRBV20-1	.	.	CSARDPAISAMGEQFF	TGCAGTGCTAGAGATCCCGCAATCTCCGCTATGGGTGAGCAGTTCTTC
TRBJ1-2	TRBV6-1	few	TRBD1	CASSLGTGDYGYTF	TGTGCCAGCAGTCTCGGGACAGGGGACTATGGCTACACCTTC
TRBJ2-3	TRBV5-4	.	TRBD2	CASSPTSGGANTQYF	TGTGCCAGCAGCCCGACTAGCGGGGGGGCGAATACGCAGTATTTT
TRBJ1-1	TRBV7-2	few	.	CASRNPSLNTEAFF	TGTGCCAGCAGAAACCCGAGTTTGAACACTGAAGCTTTCTTT
TRBJ1-6	TRBV18	.	.	CASSPGRENSPLHF	TGTGCCAGCTCACCGGGACGGGAAAATTCACCCCTCCACTTT
TRBJ1-1	TRBV4-3	.	.	CASSQDSGSYTEAFF	TGCGCCAGCAGCCAAGATTCGGGGTCGTACACTGAAGCTTTCTTT
TRBJ2-3	TRBV5-4	.	.	CASTPTGKPSTDTQYF	TGTGCCAGCACCCCGACAGGAAAACCTAGCACAGATACGCAGTATTTT
TRBJ1-1	TRBV6-1	few	TRBD1	CASSRGTADTEAFF	TGTGCCAGCTCCCGAGGGACAGCCGACACTGAAGCTTTCTTT
TRBJ1-6	TRBV6-1	.	.	CASSIRPGGDSPLHF	TGTGCCAGCAGTATTCGACCCGGAGGGGATTCACCCCTCCACTTT
TRBJ2-7	TRBV6-2/TRBV6-3	few	.	CASSPPENRESYEQYF	TGTGCCAGCAGTCCCCCCGAGAACAGGGAATCCTACGAGCAGTACTTC
TRBJ2-7	TRBV7-3	few	TRBD1	CASSGPTGGHEQYF	TGTGCCAGCAGCGGGCCGACAGGGGGCCACGAGCAGTACTTC
TRBJ1-2	TRBV29-1	few	TRBD1	CSVGQGDYGYTF	TGCAGCGTGGGACAGGGGGACTATGGCTACACCTTC
TRBJ2-3	TRBV20-1	once	TRBD2	CSAGTSGPFTDTQYF	TGCAGTGCTGGGACTAGCGGGCCTTTCACAGATACGCAGTATTTT
TRBJ1-6	TRBV11-2	.	.	CASSLVRSSTYNSPLHF	TGTGCCAGCAGCTTAGTCAGGTCCTCTACGTATAATTCACCCCTCCACTTT
TRBJ2-5	TRBV7-9	large	.	CASGPKGRGEETQYF	TGTGCCAGCGGCCCTAAGGGGCGGGGAGAAGAGACCCAGTACTTC
TRBJ1-5	TRBV6-1	few	TRBD1	CASNPDRGYQPQHF	TGTGCCAGCAACCCGGACAGGGGCTATCAGCCCCAGCATTTT
TRBJ2-5	TRBV20-1	few	TRBD2	CSARGLAGYQETQYF	TGCAGTGCTAGGGGACTAGCGGGGTACCAAGAGACCCAGTACTTC
TRBJ2-5	TRBV20-1	few	TRBD2	CSAREGLAGNQETQYF	TGCAGTGCTAGAGAAGGACTAGCGGGTAACCAAGAGACCCAGTACTTC
TRBJ2-1	TRBV7-9	.	TRBD2	CASVSGGASGEQFF	TGTGCCAGCGTAAGCGGGGGGGCCTCGGGTGAGCAGTTCTTC
TRBJ2-1	TRBV2	.	.	CASSENNYNEQFF	TGTGCCAGCAGTGAAAACAACTACAATGAGCAGTTCTTC
TRBJ2-7	TRBV6-2/TRBV6-3	.	TRBD2	CASSTRSGRASVKNYEQYF	TGTGCCAGCAGTACGCGTAGCGGGAGGGCCTCTGTAAAGAACTACGAGCAGTACTTC
TRBJ2-7	TRBV20-1	.	TRBD2	CSARIRGLAGVYEQYF	TGCAGTGCTAGAATTAGGGGACTAGCGGGAGTTTACGAGCAGTACTTC
TRBJ2-5	TRBV20-1	.	.	CSAALKETQYF	TGCAGTGCAGCCCTGAAGGAGACCCAGTACTTC
TRBJ2-3	TRBV10-3	.	TRBD1	CAISLGQGGGDTQYF	TGTGCCATCAGCCTGGGACAGGGAGGCGGAGATACGCAGTATTTT
TRBJ1-2	TRBV4-2	.	.	CASSQEGTYGYTF	TGTGCCAGCAGCCAAGAGGGGACCTATGGCTACACCTTC
TRBJ1-2	TRBV28	once	.	CASSLAAGYHSYGYTF	TGTGCCAGCAGTTTAGCCGCAGGTTATCACAGCTATGGCTACACCTTC
TRBJ1-2	TRBV20-1	.	.	CSASDSHRGYTF	TGCAGTGCCAGTGACAGTCATAGAGGCTACACCTTC
TRBJ1-5	TRBV6-2/TRBV6-3	few	TRBD1	CASSQRDRRNQPQHF	TGTGCCAGCAGCCAACGGGACAGGAGAAATCAGCCCCAGCATTTT
TRBJ1-1	TRBV4-3	.	TRBD1	CASSQVQGAFMNTEAFF	TGCGCCAGCAGCCAAGTACAGGGGGCATTTATGAACACTGAAGCTTTCTTT
TRBJ2-7	TRBV11-2	.	.	CASSSRGPTYEQYF	TGTGCCAGCAGCTCGAGGGGCCCGACCTACGAGCAGTACTTC
TRBJ1-6	TRBV27	few	TRBD1	CASRLQGWDSPLHF	TGTGCCAGCAGGCTACAGGGGTGGGATTCACCCCTCCACTTT
TRBJ1-1	TRBV7-3	few	.	CASSSQGPGTEAFF	TGTGCCAGCAGTTCTCAAGGCCCTGGAACTGAAGCTTTCTTT
TRBJ1-5	TRBV6-5	few	.	CASSYSRDSNQPQHF	TGTGCCAGCAGTTACTCCAGGGATAGCAATCAGCCCCAGCATTTT